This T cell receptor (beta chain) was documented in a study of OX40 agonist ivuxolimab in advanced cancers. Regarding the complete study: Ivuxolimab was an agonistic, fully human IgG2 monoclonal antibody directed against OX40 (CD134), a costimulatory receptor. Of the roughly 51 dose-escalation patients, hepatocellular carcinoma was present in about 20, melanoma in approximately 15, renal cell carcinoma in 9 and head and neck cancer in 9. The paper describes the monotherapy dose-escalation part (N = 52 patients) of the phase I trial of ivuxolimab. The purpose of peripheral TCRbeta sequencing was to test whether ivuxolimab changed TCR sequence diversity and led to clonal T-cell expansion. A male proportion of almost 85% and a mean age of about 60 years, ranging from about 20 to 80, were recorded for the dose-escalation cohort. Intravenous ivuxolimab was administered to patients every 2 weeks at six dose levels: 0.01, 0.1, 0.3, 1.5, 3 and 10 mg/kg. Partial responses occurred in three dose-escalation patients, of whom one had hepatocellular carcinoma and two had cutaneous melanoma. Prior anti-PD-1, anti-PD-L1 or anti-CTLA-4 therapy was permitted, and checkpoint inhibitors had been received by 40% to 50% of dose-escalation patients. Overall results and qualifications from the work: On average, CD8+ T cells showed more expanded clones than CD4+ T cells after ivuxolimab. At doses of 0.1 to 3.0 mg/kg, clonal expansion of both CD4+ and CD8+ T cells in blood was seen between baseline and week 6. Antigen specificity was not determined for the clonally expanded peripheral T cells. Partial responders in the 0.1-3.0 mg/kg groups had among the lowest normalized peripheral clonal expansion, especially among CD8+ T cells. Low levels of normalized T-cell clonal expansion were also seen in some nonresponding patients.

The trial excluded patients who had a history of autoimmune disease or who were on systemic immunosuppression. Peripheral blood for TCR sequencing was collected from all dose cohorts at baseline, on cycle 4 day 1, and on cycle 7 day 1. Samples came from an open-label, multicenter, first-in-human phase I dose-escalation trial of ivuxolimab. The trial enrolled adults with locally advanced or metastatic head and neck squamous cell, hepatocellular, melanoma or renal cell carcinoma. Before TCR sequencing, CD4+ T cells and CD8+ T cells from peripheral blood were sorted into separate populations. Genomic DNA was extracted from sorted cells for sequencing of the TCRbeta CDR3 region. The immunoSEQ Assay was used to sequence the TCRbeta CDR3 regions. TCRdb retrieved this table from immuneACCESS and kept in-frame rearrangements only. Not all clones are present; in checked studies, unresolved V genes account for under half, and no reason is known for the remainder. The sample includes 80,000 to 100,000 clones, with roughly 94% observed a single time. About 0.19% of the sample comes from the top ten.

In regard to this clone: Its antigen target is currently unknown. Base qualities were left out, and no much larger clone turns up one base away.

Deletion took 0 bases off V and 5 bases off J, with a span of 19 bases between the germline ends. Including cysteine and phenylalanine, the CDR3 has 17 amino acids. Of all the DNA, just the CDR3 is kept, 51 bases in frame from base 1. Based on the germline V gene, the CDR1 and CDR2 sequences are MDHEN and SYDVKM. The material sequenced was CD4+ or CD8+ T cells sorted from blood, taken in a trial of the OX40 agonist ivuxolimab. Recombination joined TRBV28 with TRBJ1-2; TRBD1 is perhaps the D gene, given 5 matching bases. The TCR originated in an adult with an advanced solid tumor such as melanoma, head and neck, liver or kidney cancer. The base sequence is TGTGCCAGCAGTTTATGGAGACTAGGGGCCACTGAGTATGGCTACACCTTC. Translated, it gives CASSLWRLGATEYGYTF.